The T cell receptor beta chain described here comes from a study of shared clonotypes between healthy human individuals. Together with CD45RO+ cells, CCR7-negative CD45RA+ TemRA cells were included in CD8 memory. Using immunoSEQ multiplex PCR, the repertoire was profiled, and TCRdb retains in-frame clones only, with some absent. Of around 370,000 clones listed, about 97% are singletons. The CDR3 length is 12 residues. J gave up 8 bases and V 6 bases, and 6 bases lay outside the gene matches. CDR1 and CDR2 (germline): MGHDK, SYGVNS. The chain uses TRBV25-1 and TRBJ1-2; 7 bases are a match to TRBD1. The specimen sequenced was memory CD8+ T cells sorted from blood. Subset of the sample: CD45RO+ cells pooled with CCR7-negative TemRA cells. The sequence came from a man aged 25-40 years in good health. DNA for the CDR3: TGTGCCAGCAGGGGAGGGGGCTCCGGCTACACCTTC. As protein: CASRGGGSGYTF.